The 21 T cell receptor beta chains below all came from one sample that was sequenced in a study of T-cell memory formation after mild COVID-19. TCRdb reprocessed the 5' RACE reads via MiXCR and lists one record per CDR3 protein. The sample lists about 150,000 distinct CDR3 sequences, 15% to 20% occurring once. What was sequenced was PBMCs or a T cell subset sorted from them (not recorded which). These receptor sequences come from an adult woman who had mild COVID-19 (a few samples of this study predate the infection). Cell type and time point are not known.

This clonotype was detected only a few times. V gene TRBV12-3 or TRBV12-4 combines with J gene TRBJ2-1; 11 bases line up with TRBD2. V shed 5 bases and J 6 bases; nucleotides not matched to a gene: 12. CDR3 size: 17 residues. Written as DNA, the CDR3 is TGTGCCAGCAGTCCGAGTAAAACTAGCGGGGGAGGCAATGAGCAGTTCTTC. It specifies CASSPSKTSGGGNEQFF.

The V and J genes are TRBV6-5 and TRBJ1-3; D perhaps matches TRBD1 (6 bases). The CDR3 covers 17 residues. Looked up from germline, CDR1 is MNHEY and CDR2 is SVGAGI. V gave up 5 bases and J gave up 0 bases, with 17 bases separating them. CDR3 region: CASSAGTLLYSGNTIYF. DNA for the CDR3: TGTGCCAGCAGTGCCGGGACACTTCTGTACTCTGGAAACACCATATATTTT.

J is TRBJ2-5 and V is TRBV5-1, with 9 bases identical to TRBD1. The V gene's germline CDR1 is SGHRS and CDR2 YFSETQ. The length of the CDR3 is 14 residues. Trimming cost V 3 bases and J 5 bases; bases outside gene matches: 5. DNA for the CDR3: TGCGCCAGCAGCTCCACAGGGGGCATGGAGACCCAGTACTTC. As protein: CASSSTGGMETQYF.

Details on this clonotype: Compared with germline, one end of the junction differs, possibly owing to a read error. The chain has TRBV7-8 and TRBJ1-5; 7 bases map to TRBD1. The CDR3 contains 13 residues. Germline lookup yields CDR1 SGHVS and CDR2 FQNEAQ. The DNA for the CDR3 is TGTGCCAGCAGCTTACACAGGGGTGAGGCCCAGAATTTT. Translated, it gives CASSLHRGEAQNF.

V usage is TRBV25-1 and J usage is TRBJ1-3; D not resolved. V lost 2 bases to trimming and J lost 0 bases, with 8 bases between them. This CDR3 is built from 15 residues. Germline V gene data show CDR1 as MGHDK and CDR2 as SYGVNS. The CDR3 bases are TGTGCCAGCAGTGAACTGGAGTTCTCTGGAAACACCATATATTTT. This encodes CASSELEFSGNTIYF. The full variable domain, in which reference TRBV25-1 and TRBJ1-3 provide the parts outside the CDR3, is EADIYQTPRYLVIGTGKKITLECSQTMGHDKMYWYQQDPGMELHLIHYSYGVNSTEKGDLSSESTVSRIRTEHFPLTLESARPSHTSQYLCASSELEFSGNTIYFGEGSWLTVV.

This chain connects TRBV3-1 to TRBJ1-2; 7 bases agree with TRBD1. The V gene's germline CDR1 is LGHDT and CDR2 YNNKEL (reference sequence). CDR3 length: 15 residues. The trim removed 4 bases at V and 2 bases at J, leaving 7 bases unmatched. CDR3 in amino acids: CASSPYRGPNYGYTF. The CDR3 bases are TGTGCCAGCAGCCCTTACAGGGGACCGAACTATGGCTACACCTTC.

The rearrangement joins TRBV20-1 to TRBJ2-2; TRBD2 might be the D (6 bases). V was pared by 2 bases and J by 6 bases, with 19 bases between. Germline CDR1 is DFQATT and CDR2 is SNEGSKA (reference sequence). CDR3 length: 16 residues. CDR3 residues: CSARKWGDSAPGELFF. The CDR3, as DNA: TGCAGTGCTAGAAAATGGGGGGATTCGGCTCCCGGGGAGCTGTTTTTT.

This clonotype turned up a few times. DNA for the CDR3: TGTGCCAGCAGCCCCAGGCGGGGGAGGCGGGAAGAGACCCAGTACTTC. Its protein product is CASSPRRGRREETQYF. The rearrangement uses TRBV7-8 and TRBJ2-5, with TRBD2 matching 7 bases. Trimming at V came to 5 bases and at J to 3 bases, leaving 12 bases not matched to a gene. Per the germline V gene, CDR1 is SGHVS and CDR2 is FQNEAQ. This CDR3 is built from 16 residues. Together with reference TRBV7-8 and TRBJ2-5, the CDR3 gives the full variable domain: GAGVSQSPRYKVAKRGQDVALRCDPISGHVSLFWYQQALGQGPEFLTYFQNEAQLDKSGLPSDRFFAERPEGSVSTLKIQRTQQEDSAVYLCASSPRRGRREETQYFGPGTRLLVL.

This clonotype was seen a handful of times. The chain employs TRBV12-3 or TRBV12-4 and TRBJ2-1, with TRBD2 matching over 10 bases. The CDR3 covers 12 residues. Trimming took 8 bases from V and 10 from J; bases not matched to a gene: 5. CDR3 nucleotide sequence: TGTGCCAGCGGGACTAGCGTTCTCGAGCAGTTCTTC. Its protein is CASGTSVLEQFF.

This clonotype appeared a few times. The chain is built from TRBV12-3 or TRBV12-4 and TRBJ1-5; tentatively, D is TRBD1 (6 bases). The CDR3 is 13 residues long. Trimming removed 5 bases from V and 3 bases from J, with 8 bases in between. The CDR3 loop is CASSAGANQPQHF. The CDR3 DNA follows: TGTGCCAGCAGTGCAGGGGCCAATCAGCCCCAGCATTTT.

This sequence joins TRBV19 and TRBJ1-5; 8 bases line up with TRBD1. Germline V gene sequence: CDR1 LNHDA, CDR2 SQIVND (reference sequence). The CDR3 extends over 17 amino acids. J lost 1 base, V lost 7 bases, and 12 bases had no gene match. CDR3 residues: CASMTRDRRVSNQPQHF. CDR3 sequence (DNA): TGTGCCAGTATGACCCGGGACAGGCGGGTGAGCAATCAGCCCCAGCATTTT.

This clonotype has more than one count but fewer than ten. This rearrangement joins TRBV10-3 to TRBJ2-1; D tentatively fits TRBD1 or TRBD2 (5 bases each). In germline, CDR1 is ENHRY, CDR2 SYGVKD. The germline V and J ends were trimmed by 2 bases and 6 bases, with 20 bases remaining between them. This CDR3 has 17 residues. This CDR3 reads CAISEPPREGKPNEQFF. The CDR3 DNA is TGTGCCATCAGTGAGCCCCCCCGTGAGGGGAAGCCCAATGAGCAGTTCTTC.

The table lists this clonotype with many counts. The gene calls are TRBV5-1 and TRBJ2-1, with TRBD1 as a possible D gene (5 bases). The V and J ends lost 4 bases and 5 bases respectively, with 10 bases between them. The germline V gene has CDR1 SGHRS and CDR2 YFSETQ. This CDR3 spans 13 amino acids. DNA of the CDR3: TGCGCCAGCAGCGATAGGGGCCACAATGAGCAGTTCTTC. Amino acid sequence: CASSDRGHNEQFF.

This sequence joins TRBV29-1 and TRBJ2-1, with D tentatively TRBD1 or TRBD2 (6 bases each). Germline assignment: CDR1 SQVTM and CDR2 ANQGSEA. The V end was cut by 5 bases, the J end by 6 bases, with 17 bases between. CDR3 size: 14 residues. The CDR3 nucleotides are TGCAGCGTTATCGAGGGGGGTGTTGGCAATGAGCAGTTCTTC. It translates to CSVIEGGVGNEQFF.

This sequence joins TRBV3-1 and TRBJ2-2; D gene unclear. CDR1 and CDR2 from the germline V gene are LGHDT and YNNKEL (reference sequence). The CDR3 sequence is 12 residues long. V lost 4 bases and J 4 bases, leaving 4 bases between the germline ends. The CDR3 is CASSPSTGELFF. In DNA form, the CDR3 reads TGTGCCAGCAGCCCCAGCACCGGGGAGCTGTTTTTT.

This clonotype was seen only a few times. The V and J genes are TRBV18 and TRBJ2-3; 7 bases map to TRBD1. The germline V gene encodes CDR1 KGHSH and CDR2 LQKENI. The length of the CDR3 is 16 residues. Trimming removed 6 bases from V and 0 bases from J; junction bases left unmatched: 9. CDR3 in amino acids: CASSPGGHRSTDTQYF. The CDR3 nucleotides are TGTGCCAGCTCCCCAGGGGGTCACAGGAGCACAGATACGCAGTATTTT.

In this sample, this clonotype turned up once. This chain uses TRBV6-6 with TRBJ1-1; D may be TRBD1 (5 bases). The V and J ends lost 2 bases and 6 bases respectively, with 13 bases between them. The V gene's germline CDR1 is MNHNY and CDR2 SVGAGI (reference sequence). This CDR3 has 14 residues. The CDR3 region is CASSYEGLNPEAFF. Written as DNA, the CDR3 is TGTGCCAGCAGTTACGAGGGGCTAAACCCTGAAGCTTTCTTT.

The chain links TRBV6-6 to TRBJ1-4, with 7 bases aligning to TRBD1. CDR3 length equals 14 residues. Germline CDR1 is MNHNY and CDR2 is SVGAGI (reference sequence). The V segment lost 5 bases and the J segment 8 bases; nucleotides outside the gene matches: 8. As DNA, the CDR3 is TGTGCCAGCAGTAGGGACAGCGCAGGGGAAAAACTGTTTTTT. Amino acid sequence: CASSRDSAGEKLFF.

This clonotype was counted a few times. The CDR3 coding sequence is TGCGCCAGCAGCTTGGACAGGCGGGACACTGAAGCTTTCTTT. Its translation is CASSLDRRDTEAFF. The rearrangement uses TRBV5-1 and TRBJ1-1; maybe TRBD1 (5 bases). Per the germline V gene, CDR1 is SGHRS and CDR2 is YFSETQ. The CDR3 runs 14 residues. Trimming removed 0 bases from V and 3 bases from J, with 9 bases in between.

The CDR3 reads CASSFGQSYEQYF. DNA of the CDR3: TGTGCCAGCAGTTTCGGACAGTCCTACGAGCAGTACTTC. This chain links TRBV12-3 or TRBV12-4 with TRBJ2-7, with a tentative D call TRBD1 (6 bases). Deletions cut 3 bases from V and 1 base from J, with 7 bases between. There are 13 residues in the CDR3.

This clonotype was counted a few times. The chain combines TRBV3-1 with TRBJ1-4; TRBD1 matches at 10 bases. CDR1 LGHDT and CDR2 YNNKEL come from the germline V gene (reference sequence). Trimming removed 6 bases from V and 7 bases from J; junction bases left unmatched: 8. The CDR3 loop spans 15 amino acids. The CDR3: CASSFRTGGSEKLFF. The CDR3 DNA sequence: TGTGCCAGCAGTTTCAGGACAGGGGGAAGTGAAAAACTGTTTTTT. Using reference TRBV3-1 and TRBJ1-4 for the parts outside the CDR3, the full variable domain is DTAVSQTPKYLVTQMGNDKSIKCEQNLGHDTMYWYKQDSKKFLKIMFSYNNKELIINETVPNRFSPKSPDKAHLNLHINSLELGDSAVYFCASSFRTGGSEKLFFGSGTQLSVL.